This TCR beta chain derives from a study of blood T cell repertoires in COVID-19. Sequencing was performed with immunoSEQ multiplex PCR; in TCRdb, only in-frame clones are kept and a portion is missing. Here the sample spans around 100,000 clones, 70% to 90% being singletons. The specimen sequenced was peripheral blood. The clonotype originates from a woman in her twenties or thirties with acute or convalescent COVID-19.

The CDR3 region is CASSLTGTLYEQYF. The CDR3 DNA follows: TGTGCCAGCAGCTTGACAGGGACCCTCTACGAGCAGTACTTC. The V and J genes are TRBV5-5 and TRBJ2-7; possibly TRBD1 for D (6 bases). There are 14 residues in the CDR3. Per the germline V gene, CDR1 is SGHKS and CDR2 is YYEKEE (reference sequence). V lost 1 base, J lost 3 bases, and 11 bases lay in between. Complete variable domain (other parts from reference TRBV5-5 and TRBJ2-7): DAGVTQSPTHLIKTRGQQVTLRCSPISGHKSVSWYQQVLGQGPQFIFQYYEKEERGRGNFPDRFSARQFPNYSSELNVNALLLGDSALYLCASSLTGTLYEQYFGPGTRLTVT.